This T cell receptor beta chain was profiled in a study of T cell responses to AZD1222 COVID-19 vaccine. Some second doses came at about 4 weeks and others at about 12 weeks; these were pooled. The method was immunoSEQ multiplex PCR; TCRdb's version includes in-frame clones alone and lacks a portion of them. The sample contains about 150,000 clones, approximately 92% of which appear only once. Findings of the study overall: Vaccine-associated CD4 TCRs spanned spike, dominant at 160-218 and 743-854.

The table lists this clone with a count of one. The antigen is unknown. Germline lookup yields CDR1 ENHRY and CDR2 SYGVKD. The CDR3 extends over 15 amino acids. V was shortened by 4 bases and J by 7 bases, with 19 bases between the two germline ends. This receptor was identified in an adult who received the AZD1222 COVID-19 vaccine. Sequenced material: peripheral blood, taken 28 days after the second AZD1222 dose. The genes are TRBV10-3 and TRBJ1-2; D is uncertain. The CDR3 DNA is TGTGCCATCAGTGGAGTCGGGCAGCCCACGGCTGGCTACACCTTC. Translating gives CAISGVGQPTAGYTF.